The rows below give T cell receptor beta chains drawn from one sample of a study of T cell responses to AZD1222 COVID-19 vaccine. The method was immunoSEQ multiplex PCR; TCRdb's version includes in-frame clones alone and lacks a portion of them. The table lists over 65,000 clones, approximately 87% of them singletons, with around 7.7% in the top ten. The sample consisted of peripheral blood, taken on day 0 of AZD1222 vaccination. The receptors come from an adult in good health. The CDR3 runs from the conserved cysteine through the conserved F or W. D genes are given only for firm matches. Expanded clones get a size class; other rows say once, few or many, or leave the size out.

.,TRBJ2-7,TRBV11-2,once,TGTGCCAGCAGCTTAGCGGAGCGGAGCTACGAGCAGTACTTC,CASSLAERSYEQYF
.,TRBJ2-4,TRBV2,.,TGTGCCTCCCAGGGAGGTGAGCTAGCCAAAAACATTCAGTACTTC,CASQGGELAKNIQYF
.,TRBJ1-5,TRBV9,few,TGTGCCAGCAGTGTGGGCCTTTCGAGCAATCAGCCCCAGCATTTT,CASSVGLSSNQPQHF
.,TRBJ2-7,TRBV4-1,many,TGCGCCAGCAGCCAAGATTCAATAGGCGTCTACGAGCAGTACTTC,CASSQDSIGVYEQYF
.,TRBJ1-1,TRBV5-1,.,TGCGCCAGCAACCTCCTACAGGGCGGGAACACTGAAGCTTTCTTT,CASNLLQGGNTEAFF
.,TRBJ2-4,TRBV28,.,TGTGCCAGCAGTGACTCTCGGGTAGCCAAAAACATTCAGTACTTC,CASSDSRVAKNIQYF
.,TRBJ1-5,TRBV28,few,TGTGCCAGCAGTTTCGGGCAGCCCCAGCATTTT,CASSFGQPQHF
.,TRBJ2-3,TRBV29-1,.,TGCAGCGGAAGGACAGATACGCAGTATTTT,CSGRTDTQYF
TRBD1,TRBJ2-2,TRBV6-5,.,TGTGCCAGCAGTCATGGACAGGCGTACACCGGGGAGCTGTTTTTT,CASSHGQAYTGELFF
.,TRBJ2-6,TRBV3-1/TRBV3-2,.,TGTGCCAGCAGCCAAGAGACAGACTCTGGGGCCAACGTCCTGACTTTC,CASSQETDSGANVLTF
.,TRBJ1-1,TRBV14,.,TGTGCCAGCAGAGTTCAGGGGAGCATGTCTGCTTTCTTT,CASRVQGSMSAFF
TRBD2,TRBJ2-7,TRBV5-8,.,TGTGCCAGCAGCACCAACCCCGGGGGGTCAAGGTCCTACGAGCAGTACTTC,CASSTNPGGSRSYEQYF
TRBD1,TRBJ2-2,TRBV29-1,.,TGCAGCGTTGGACAGGGGGACACCGGGGAGCTGTTTTTT,CSVGQGDTGELFF
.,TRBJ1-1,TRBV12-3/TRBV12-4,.,TGTGCCAGCAACCCGGACAGTACTGAAGCTTTCTTT,CASNPDSTEAFF
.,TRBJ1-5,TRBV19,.,TGTGCCAGTAGTGAGGGAATGAGGAATCAGCCCCAGCATTTT,CASSEGMRNQPQHF
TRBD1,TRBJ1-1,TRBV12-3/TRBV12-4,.,TGTGCCAGCAGTCTTACCGGGACAGGGAGAACTTTCTTT,CASSLTGTGRTFF
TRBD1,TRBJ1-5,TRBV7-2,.,TGTGCCAGCAGATGGGACAGTAGCAATCAGCCCCAGCATTTT,CASRWDSSNQPQHF
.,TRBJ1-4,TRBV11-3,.,TGTGCCAGCAGCCCATCGGGTTTT,CASSPSGF
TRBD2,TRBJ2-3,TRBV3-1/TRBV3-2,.,TGTGCCAGCAGCCAGGACACTAGCGGGGGGCTTGGAGATACGCAGTATTTT,CASSQDTSGGLGDTQYF
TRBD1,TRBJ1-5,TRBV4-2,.,TGTGCCAGCAGCCAAGATACGAGGGGGCTTCAGCCCCAGCATTTT,CASSQDTRGLQPQHF
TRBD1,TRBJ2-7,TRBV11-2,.,TGTGCCAGCAGCCCAGACAGGGGCCTCGGCGAGCAGTACTTC,CASSPDRGLGEQYF
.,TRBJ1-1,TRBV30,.,TGTGCCTGGAGTAAAATGACAGTGAACACTGAAGCTTTCTTT,CAWSKMTVNTEAFF
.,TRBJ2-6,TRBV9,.,TGTGCCAGCAGCGTAGCTCGAGGAGGGGACGGGGCCAACGTCCTGACTTTC,CASSVARGGDGANVLTF
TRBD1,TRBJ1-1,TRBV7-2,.,TGTGCCAGCAGCCCCCAGGGGGTTGAAGCTTTCTTT,CASSPQGVEAFF
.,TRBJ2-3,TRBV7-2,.,TGTGCCAGCAGCTTAGGGGGAAGTACCACAGATACGCAGTATTTT,CASSLGGSTTDTQYF
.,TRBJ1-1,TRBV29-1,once,TGCAGCGTTGCCAGGACTAACACTGAAGCTTTCTTT,CSVARTNTEAFF
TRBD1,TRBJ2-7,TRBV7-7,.,TGTGCTAGCAGCCGGGACAGGGATTCGTCCGAGCAGTACTTC,CASSRDRDSSEQYF
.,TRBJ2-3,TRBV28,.,TGTGCCAGCAGTTTGGGGGGACTCCGCACAGATACGCAGTATTTT,CASSLGGLRTDTQYF
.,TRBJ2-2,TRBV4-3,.,TGCGCCAGCAGCCAAGATTCCGGGGAGCTGTTTTTT,CASSQDSGELFF
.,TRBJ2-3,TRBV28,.,TGTGCCAGCAGTTTAGGGGGGGGCAGCACAGATACGCAGTATTTT,CASSLGGGSTDTQYF
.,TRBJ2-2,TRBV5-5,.,TGTGCCAGCAGCTTGGACAGGAACACCGGGGAGCTGTTTTTT,CASSLDRNTGELFF
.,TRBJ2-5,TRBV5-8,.,TGTGCCAGCAGCTTGGACAGTCAAGAGACCCAGTACTTC,CASSLDSQETQYF
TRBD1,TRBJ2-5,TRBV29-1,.,TGCAGCGTTGAAGACCACAGGGGGCGCGGGACCCAGTACTTC,CSVEDHRGRGTQYF
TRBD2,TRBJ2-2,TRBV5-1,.,TGCGCCAGCAGCTTGTCTAGCGGGAACACCGGGGAGCTGTTTTTT,CASSLSSGNTGELFF
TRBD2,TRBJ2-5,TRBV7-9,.,TGTGCCAGCAGCTCCTGGACTAGCGGGGGAGAGACCCAGTACTTC,CASSSWTSGGETQYF
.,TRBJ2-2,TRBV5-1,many,TGCGCCAGCAGCTCGATGGCTTACGGGCAGTCCGGAGAGCTGTTTTTT,CASSSMAYGQSGELFF
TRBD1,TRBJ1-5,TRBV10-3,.,TGTGCCATCAGTACAGGGGTGGGGCAGCCCCAGCATTTT,CAISTGVGQPQHF
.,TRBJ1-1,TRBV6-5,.,TGTGCCAGCAGTTACTCGTACTACACTGAAGCTTTCTTT,CASSYSYYTEAFF
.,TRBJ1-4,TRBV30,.,TGTGCCTGGAGTGCGCGGGGTGCAACTAATGAAAAACTGTTTTTT,CAWSARGATNEKLFF
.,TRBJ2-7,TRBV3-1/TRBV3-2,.,TGTGCCAGCAGCCAAGGGGGAGGGGGGTCCTACGAGCAGTACTTC,CASSQGGGGSYEQYF
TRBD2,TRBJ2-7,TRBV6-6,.,TGTGCCAGCAGTTCCCCCGCTAGCGGGAGTTACGAGCAGTACTTC,CASSSPASGSYEQYF
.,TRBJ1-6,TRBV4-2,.,TGTGCCAGCAGCCGACAGCTGAATTCACCCCTCCACTTT,CASSRQLNSPLHF
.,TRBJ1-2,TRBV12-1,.,TGTGCCAGCAGCTTTCGTCTATTCCTCTATGGCTACACCTTC,CASSFRLFLYGYTF
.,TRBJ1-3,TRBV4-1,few,TGCGCCAGCAGCCAAGATGGGGTGGTAGGGGGTGACGGAAACACCATATATTTT,CASSQDGVVGGDGNTIYF
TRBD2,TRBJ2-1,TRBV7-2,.,TGTGCCAGCAGCTTAGCGCGGGGCGGGACTAGCGGGAACAATGAGCAGTTCTTC,CASSLARGGTSGNNEQFF
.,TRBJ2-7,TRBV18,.,TGTGCCAGCTCACCCCAGCGGAGTACCGAGCAGTACTTC,CASSPQRSTEQYF
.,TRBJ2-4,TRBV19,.,TGTGCCAGTAGAGAGACGGATCTAGCCAAAAACATTCAGTACTTC,CASRETDLAKNIQYF
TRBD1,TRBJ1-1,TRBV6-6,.,TGTGCCAGCAGTTGGGGACAGACGAACACTGAAGCTTTCTTT,CASSWGQTNTEAFF
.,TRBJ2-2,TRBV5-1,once,TGCGCCAGCAGCTTTGTGCAGGGGGGCACCGGGGAGCTGTTTTTT,CASSFVQGGTGELFF
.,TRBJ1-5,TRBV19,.,TGTGCCAGTAGTATGATTGGGGGACCGCCTAGCAATCAGCCCCAGCATTTT,CASSMIGGPPSNQPQHF
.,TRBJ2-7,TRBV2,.,TGTGCCAGCACTCCGGACCAGGGTCTCGAGCAGTACTTC,CASTPDQGLEQYF
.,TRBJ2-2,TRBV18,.,TGTGCCAGCTCACCTGAGTGGGGGCGCGGCACCGGGGAGCTGTTTTTT,CASSPEWGRGTGELFF
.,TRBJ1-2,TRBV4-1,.,TGCGCCAGCAGCCAAGATGGAGGGCAATTGAACTATGGCTACACCTTC,CASSQDGGQLNYGYTF
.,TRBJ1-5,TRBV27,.,TGTGCCAGCAGTCGAGACGGACATAGCAATCAGCCCCAGCATTTT,CASSRDGHSNQPQHF
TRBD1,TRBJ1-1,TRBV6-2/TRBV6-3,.,TGTGCCAGCAGTTACCCGGGACAGGCCATTGAAGCTTTCTTT,CASSYPGQAIEAFF
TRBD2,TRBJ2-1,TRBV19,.,TGTGCCAGTAGTATACGGACTAGCGGTTACAATGAGCAGTTCTTC,CASSIRTSGYNEQFF